Below are 24 T cell receptor beta chains sequenced from a single sample in a study of T cells in Graves' hyperthyroidism and ophthalmopathy. The source material, RNA transcripts, was used to amplify TCR beta CDR3 regions. HTBI primers were employed in a first-round RT-PCR of the TCR CDR3. One entry per CDR3 protein, called by TCRdb with MiXCR from the multiplex PCR reads. The sample gives 560,000 or so distinct CDR3 sequences, around 45% of which show up once; about 7.9% is in the top ten. Sequencing input: peripheral blood or thyroid tissue (not recorded which). These receptors were taken from a woman aged 18 to 35 with Graves' hyperthyroidism.

The CDR3 sequence is CATSDPAGGDNPQETQYF. The CDR3 bases are TGTGCCACCAGTGATCCTGCGGGAGGGGATAATCCTCAAGAGACCCAGTACTTC. The chain couples TRBV24-1 to TRBJ2-5; 9 bases fit TRBD2. The junction had 12 bases not matched to a gene; V was cut back by 3 bases and J by 2 bases. The V gene's germline CDR1 is KGHDR and CDR2 SFDVKD. This CDR3 contains 18 residues.

DNA for the CDR3: TGTGCCAGCAGCCAAGTGACAGGGTTTCCCCACGAGCAGTACTTC. This translates into CASSQVTGFPHEQYF. The chain combines TRBV14 with TRBJ2-7; 7 nucleotides match TRBD1. The CDR3 covers 15 residues. V gave up 1 base and J gave up 5 bases; unmatched junction bases: 8. The germline V gene has CDR1 SGHDN and CDR2 FVKESK.

A remark on this clonotype: The conserved phenylalanine or tryptophan normally closing the CDR3 is absent here, so this likely arose from a read error. This chain uses TRBV7-9 with TRBJ2-7; D is perhaps TRBD2 (6 bases). Germline assignment: CDR1 SEHNR and CDR2 FQNEAQ (reference sequence). CDR3 length: 16 amino acids. The CDR3: CASSQAHGSTPYEQYC. The CDR3 DNA sequence: TGCGCCAGCAGCCAAGCTCACGGGAGCACGCCCTACGAGCAGTACTGC.

This chain connects TRBV25-1 to TRBJ1-2; TRBD1 agrees at 10 bases. The CDR3 totals 16 residues. Per germline, CDR1 MGHDK and CDR2 SYGVNS. V shed 7 bases, J shed 1 base, and the junction held 9 bases outside the gene matches. CDR3: CASTRTGGVLNYGYTF. CDR3 DNA: TGTGCCAGCACCCGGACAGGGGGTGTACTTAACTATGGCTACACCTTC.

V gene TRBV20-1 combines with J gene TRBJ1-1; D unclear. This CDR3 is built from 15 residues. Trimming left V 3 bases short and J 2 bases short, with 16 bases between. Germline V gives CDR1 DFQATT, CDR2 SNEGSKA (reference sequence). CDR3 amino acids: CSASWEWGVNTEAFF. Here the CDR3 DNA reads TGCAGTGCTAGTTGGGAGTGGGGAGTAAACACTGAAGCTTTCTTT.

The sample holds a few counts of this clonotype. The chain couples TRBV7-9 to TRBJ1-1; perhaps TRBD1 as D (5 bases). The CDR3 contains 17 residues. Germline CDR1 SEHNR, CDR2 FQNEAQ (reference sequence). Trimming left V 6 bases short and J 0 bases short, with 20 bases between. In DNA form, the CDR3 reads TGTGCCAGCAGTCCGTCAAGAGCCAGGGAGATGAACACTGAAGCTTTCTTT. Protein product: CASSPSRAREMNTEAFF. The full variable domain, with the rest looked up from reference TRBV7-9 and TRBJ1-1, is DTGVSQNPRHKITKRGQNVTFRCDPISEHNRLYWYRQTLGQGPEFLTYFQNEAQLEKSRLLSDRFSAERPKGSFSTLEIQRTEQGDSAMYLCASSPSRAREMNTEAFFGQGTRLTVV.

Here the CDR3 DNA reads TGCAGCGGGGGGACAGGGGCCGAGACTGAAGCTTTCTTT. Translated, it gives CSGGTGAETEAFF. The rearrangement links TRBV29-1 to TRBJ1-1; the match to TRBD1 covers 10 bases. CDR3 length: 13 amino acids. Trimming took 7 bases from V and 5 from J; bases not matched to a gene: 7. Germline lookup yields CDR1 SQVTM and CDR2 ANQGSEA.

For this clonotype: Compared with germline, one end of the junction differs, possibly owing to a read error. The chain combines TRBV7-8 with TRBJ2-5; TRBD2 aligns across 9 bases. Germline assignment: CDR1 SGHVS and CDR2 FQNEAQ. The CDR3 sequence is 15 residues long. CDR3 bases: TGTGCCAGCAGTACGGCGGGAGGGCTCCAAGAGGCCCAGTACTTC. Translation gives CASSTAGGLQEAQYF.

This clonotype was counted a few times. The chain joins TRBV7-9 to TRBJ1-1; D not certain. CDR1 and CDR2 (germline): SEHNR, FQNEAQ (reference sequence). V dropped 7 bases and J dropped 1 base, with 10 bases sitting between them. This CDR3 region has 13 residues. The CDR3 DNA sequence: TGTGCCAGCATTCAGTCTCCGAACACTGAAGCTTTCTTT. Amino acids: CASIQSPNTEAFF.

The V gene is TRBV7-2, the J gene TRBJ2-7, with D possibly matching TRBD2 (6 bases). CDR3 length equals 13 residues. The ends were cut back, 5 bases at V and 0 bases at J, with 8 bases in the middle. The germline CDR1 and CDR2 sequences are SGHTA and FQGNSA. As DNA, the CDR3 is TGTGCCAGCAGCCGGGACTTCTCCTACGAGCAGTACTTC. It yields the protein CASSRDFSYEQYF.

The rearrangement uses TRBV7-3 and TRBJ2-5; either TRBD1 or TRBD2 may fit D (5 bases each). The germline gives CDR1 SGHTA, CDR2 FQGTGA. The V and J ends lost 7 bases and 1 base respectively, with 13 bases between them. The CDR3 contains 14 residues. The CDR3 DNA sequence: TGTGCCAGCAACACCGGGACGGTCCAAGAGACCCAGTACTTC. It specifies CASNTGTVQETQYF.

This clonotype showed up just a few times. The chain is built from TRBV4-1 and TRBJ1-6, with a tentative D call TRBD1 (5 bases). V shed 1 base and J shed 9 bases, with 7 bases lying between them. The CDR3 loop spans 13 amino acids. CDR1 and CDR2 (germline): MGHRA, YSYEKL. The chain's CDR3 is CASSQVGTSPLHF. CDR3 DNA: TGCGCCAGCAGCCAAGTAGGGACTTCACCCCTCCACTTT.

This clonotype showed up many times. Written as DNA, the CDR3 is TGCAGCGTTGAAGACCGGGATGAAAAACTGTTTTTT. This encodes CSVEDRDEKLFF. The chain joins TRBV29-1 to TRBJ1-4; D remains unclear. The germline V and J ends were trimmed by 0 bases and 6 bases, with 5 bases remaining between them. From germline, CDR1 is SQVTM and CDR2 ANQGSEA. CDR3 length: 12 residues.

The rearrangement joins TRBV7-6 to TRBJ1-6; 7 nucleotides match TRBD1. V shed 5 bases and J 11 bases; nucleotides not matched to a gene: 9. The CDR3 has 14 residues. Germline-derived CDR1 and CDR2 are SGHVS and FNYEAQ. The CDR3 DNA reads as TGTGCCAGCAGCCTTGACAGGGAAAGGCCACCCCTCCACTTT. Translation gives CASSLDRERPPLHF.

The chain combines TRBV25-1 with TRBJ1-6, with TRBD1 identical over 9 bases. V dropped 2 bases and J dropped 10; count of bases not matched to a gene: 12. CDR3 length equals 17 residues. Germline V gene data show CDR1 as MGHDK and CDR2 as SYGVNS. The CDR3 is CASSEGPGQGLRSPLHF. CDR3 DNA: TGTGCCAGCAGTGAAGGGCCGGGACAGGGCTTACGATCACCCCTCCACTTT.

The chain couples TRBV5-1 to TRBJ2-7, with TRBD2 matching over 11 bases. Losses at the gene ends were 2 bases for V and 7 bases for J; bases not matched to a gene: 8. This CDR3 comprises 15 residues. Germline-derived CDR1 and CDR2 are SGHRS and YFSETQ. CDR3 in amino acids: CASSLLAGASNEQYF. As DNA, the CDR3 is TGCGCCAGCAGCTTACTAGCGGGAGCCTCCAATGAGCAGTACTTC.

The chain employs TRBV7-6 and TRBJ2-5, with 9 nucleotides matching TRBD2. This CDR3 spans 15 amino acids. Germline CDR1 SGHVS, CDR2 FNYEAQ. The V segment lost 4 bases and the J segment 4 bases; nucleotides outside the gene matches: 7. The CDR3 sequence is CASSYGTSFSETQYF. Here the CDR3 DNA reads TGTGCCAGCAGCTACGGGACTAGCTTTTCAGAGACCCAGTACTTC.

This clonotype was seen once. The germline gene is not matched at one end of the junction; a read error may be the cause. J is TRBJ2-7 and V is TRBV10-3, with D uncertain. The CDR3 is 13 amino acids. Germline CDR1 ENHRY, CDR2 SYGVKD. CDR3 sequence (DNA): TGTGCCAGCAGTCATCAGGACGGCTACGAGCAGTACTTC. It encodes CASSHQDGYEQYF.

This clonotype was seen more than once but under ten times. This chain uses TRBV6-4 with TRBJ1-3; D is unresolved. Trimming stripped 5 bases from V and 5 bases from J, with 10 bases between. This CDR3 region has 13 residues. Germline V gene sequence: CDR1 MRHNA, CDR2 SNTAGT. CDR3 protein: CASSTPGRNTIYF. The CDR3 bases are TGTGCCAGCAGTACTCCCGGGCGAAACACCATATATTTT.

The chain recombines TRBV25-1 with TRBJ2-7, with TRBD2 matching over 12 bases. CDR3 size: 15 residues. Trimming at V came to 6 bases and at J to 7 bases, leaving 10 bases not matched to a gene. Germline V CDR1 and CDR2: MGHDK, SYGVNS. In DNA, the CDR3 is TGTGCCAGCAGCCAAAGTCTAGCGGGAGGGAGGGAGCAGTACTTC. Translating it yields CASSQSLAGGREQYF.

This clonotype was counted many times. The chain is built from TRBV7-6 and TRBJ2-2, with unresolved D. V shed 3 bases and J shed 1 base, with 6 bases lying between them. Germline CDR1 reads SGHVS; CDR2 reads FNYEAQ. This CDR3 is built from 14 residues. Here the CDR3 reads CASSLAENTGELFF. In DNA, the CDR3 is TGTGCCAGCAGCTTGGCAGAGAACACCGGGGAGCTGTTTTTT.

This clonotype was seen repeatedly, ten times or more. The J gene is TRBJ1-4, the V gene TRBV10-3; D unresolved. Germline V gene data show CDR1 as ENHRY and CDR2 as SYGVKD. The CDR3 is made up of 13 amino acids. V was cut by 2 bases and J by 7 bases, with 8 bases left in between. CDR3 amino acids: CAISEGNGEKLFF. Written as DNA, the CDR3 is TGTGCCATCAGTGAGGGGAATGGTGAAAAACTGTTTTTT.

For this clonotype: A single base separates this from a much larger clone, so it may be a read error. The DNA for the CDR3 is TGTGCCAGCAGCTCCGGCTATGCCTACGAGCAGTACTTC. It is translated as CASSSGYAYEQYF. V is TRBV7-6 and J is TRBJ2-7; D is undetermined. V dropped 4 bases and J dropped 2 bases, with 9 bases sitting between them. CDR1 and CDR2 from the germline V gene are SGHVS and FNYEAQ. This CDR3 comprises 13 residues.

This clonotype was picked up many times. V is TRBV7-9 and J is TRBJ2-7; D is ambiguous. Between the trimmed V and J ends, which lost 5 bases and 3 bases, there was a span of 14 bases. The CDR3 loop spans 14 amino acids. Germline V CDR1 and CDR2: SEHNR, FQNEAQ (reference sequence). The CDR3 region is CASSDGTAYYEQYF. The DNA for the CDR3 is TGTGCCAGCAGCGATGGTACAGCGTACTACGAGCAGTACTTC. The whole variable domain, remainder taken from reference TRBV7-9 and TRBJ2-7, is DTGVSQNPRHKITKRGQNVTFRCDPISEHNRLYWYRQTLGQGPEFLTYFQNEAQLEKSRLLSDRFSAERPKGSFSTLEIQRTEQGDSAMYLCASSDGTAYYEQYFGPGTRLTVT.